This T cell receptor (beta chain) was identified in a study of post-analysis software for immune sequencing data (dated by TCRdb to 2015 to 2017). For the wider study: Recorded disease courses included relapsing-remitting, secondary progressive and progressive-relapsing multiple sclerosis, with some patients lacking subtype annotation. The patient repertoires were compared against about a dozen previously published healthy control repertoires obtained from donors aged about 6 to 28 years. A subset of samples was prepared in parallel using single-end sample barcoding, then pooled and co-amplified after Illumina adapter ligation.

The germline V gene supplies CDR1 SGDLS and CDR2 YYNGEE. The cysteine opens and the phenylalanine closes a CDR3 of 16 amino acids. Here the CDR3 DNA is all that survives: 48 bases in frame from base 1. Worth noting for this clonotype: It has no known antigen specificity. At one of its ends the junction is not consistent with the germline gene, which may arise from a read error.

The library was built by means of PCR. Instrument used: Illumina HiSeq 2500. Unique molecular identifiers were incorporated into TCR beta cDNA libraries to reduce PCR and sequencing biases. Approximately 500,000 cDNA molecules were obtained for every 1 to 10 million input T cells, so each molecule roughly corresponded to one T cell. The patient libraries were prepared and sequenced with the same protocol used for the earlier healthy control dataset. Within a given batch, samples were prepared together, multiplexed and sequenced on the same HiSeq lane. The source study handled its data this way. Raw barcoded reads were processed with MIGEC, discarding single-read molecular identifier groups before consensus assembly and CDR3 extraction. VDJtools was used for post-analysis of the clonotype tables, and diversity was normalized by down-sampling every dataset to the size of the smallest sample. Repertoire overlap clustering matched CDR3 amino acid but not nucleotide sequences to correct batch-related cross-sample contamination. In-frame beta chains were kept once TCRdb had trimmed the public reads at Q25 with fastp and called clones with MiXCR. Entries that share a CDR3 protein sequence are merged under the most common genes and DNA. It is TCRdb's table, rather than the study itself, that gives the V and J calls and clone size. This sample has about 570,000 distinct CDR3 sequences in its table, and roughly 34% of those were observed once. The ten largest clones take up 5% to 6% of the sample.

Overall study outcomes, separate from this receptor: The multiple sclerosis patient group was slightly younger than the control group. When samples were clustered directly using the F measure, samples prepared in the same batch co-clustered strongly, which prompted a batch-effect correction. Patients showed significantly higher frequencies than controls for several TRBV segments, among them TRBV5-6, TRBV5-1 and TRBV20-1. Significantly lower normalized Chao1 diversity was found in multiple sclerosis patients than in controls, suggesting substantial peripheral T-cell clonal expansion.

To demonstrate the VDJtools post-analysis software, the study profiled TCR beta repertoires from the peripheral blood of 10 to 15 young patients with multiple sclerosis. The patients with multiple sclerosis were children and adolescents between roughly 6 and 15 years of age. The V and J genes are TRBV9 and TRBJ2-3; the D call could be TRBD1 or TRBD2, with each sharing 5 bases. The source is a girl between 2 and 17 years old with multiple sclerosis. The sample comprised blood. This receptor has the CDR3 CASSVTFGGDIDAQYF. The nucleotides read TGTGCCAGCAGCGTTACCTTTGGGGGAGATATAGATGCGCAGTATTTT.